This T cell receptor (beta chain) was observed in a study of T cell clonality in common variable immunodeficiency (dated by TCRdb to 2015 to 2017). Summary of the overall study and its limitations: Even though DNA input was the same, control samples had an average of around 78,000 unique sequences each, compared with about 31,000 in CVID samples. Differences among patients in the CVID cohort limited the correlations between repertoire features and clinical complications. Healthy controls shared more TCRbeta clones with each other than CVID subjects shared among themselves (p < 0.0001). TCRbeta clonality was higher in CVID subjects than in healthy controls (t-test p = 0.018), and the increase was most characteristic of about a third of subjects. Fewer deletions and N-nucleotide insertions were reportedly observed in CVID TCRbeta sequences, and highly modified clones with 13 or more V deletions were reportedly absent from CVID TCRbeta sequences. According to the authors, finding the cause of the higher clonality in CVID would require sequencing the repertoires of T cell subpopulations.

For sequencing input, CVID and control samples contributed equivalent amounts of genomic DNA. For every sample, a 60 bp segment covering the rearranged TCRbeta CDR3 region was amplified and then sequenced. The immunoSEQ assay, a bias-corrected multiplex PCR combined with high-throughput sequencing, was used to amplify TCRbeta. As for how the authors treated the data: Every unique nucleotide sequence was considered a clone and was annotated with V, D and J genes, copy number and frequency. Sequences were labeled productive if in frame, and non-productive if out of frame or containing stop codons. As previously described, clonality was computed from Shannon's entropy. The predicted amino acid sequences of productive clones were used to derive mean CDR3 Kyte-Doolittle hydropathy. Using the R hclust function, scaled V gene usage was clustered hierarchically with Manhattan distance and complete linkage. Sharing of clones by CDR3 amino acid sequence was evaluated by resampling 12 repertoires per group over 100 rounds. The repertoires were searched for about 70 published EBV-specific TCRbeta sequences and 245 published CMV-specific TCRbeta sequences. A couple of CVID samples yielding fewer than 10,000 sequences were excluded from analysis, leaving more than 35 CVID repertoires. Imported from immuneACCESS, the table was reduced by TCRdb to in-frame sequences with V and J called. These copies leave out some clones; in studies compared against another copy, an unresolved V gene accounts for under half, and the cause of the remainder is not known. V and J calls and clone size are those listed in that table; D and trimming were worked out from the DNA. The table gives about 81,000 clones for this sample, with none occurring only once. The top ten clones comprise about 0.8% of the sample.

Most of the CVID patients and most of the healthy controls were of Caucasian heritage. Heparinized peripheral whole blood samples of roughly 5 to 9 ml were obtained from each donor. Genomic DNA from adults with common variable immune deficiency (CVID) and from healthy adult controls was used to sequence TCRbeta CDR3 repertoires. The control group comprised around 22 healthy adult volunteers, some 12 female and approximately ten male, aged roughly 23 to 66 years with a mean age of roughly 35. To isolate peripheral blood mononuclear cells, diluted blood was subjected to density centrifugation over Hypaque 1077 or Ficoll-Paque. Unsorted mononuclear cells served as the source of genomic DNA, which was extracted either by Qiagen column purification or by a centrifugation-based method. In its sample, this clone was seen many times. Its antigen has not been determined. The read ends 3 residues shy of where the CDR3 ends; the end is completed using the germline J gene.

Taken from cysteine to phenylalanine, the CDR3 has 12 residues. The CDR3 was read in part: 27 bases, with the frame set at base 1. For CDR1 and CDR2, the germline V gene lists SNHLY and FYNNEI. The origin of this receptor is a person between 18 and 70 years old in good health. Here the chain combines TRBV2 and TRBJ1-1; the D segment cannot be called with confidence. The sample was peripheral blood mononuclear cells. The encoded CDR3 is CASSEESEEAFF. The CDR3 DNA, read in part, is TGTGCCAGCAGTGAAGAAAGCGAAGAA.